These 18 T cell receptor beta chains share one sample of origin, sequenced in a study of blood T cell repertoires in COVID-19. Assay: immunoSEQ multiplex PCR; the TCRdb copy retains only in-frame clones and omits some. The profile shows approximately 400,000 clones, approximately 88% of them singletons. The sample consisted of peripheral blood. Receptor source: a woman in her 50s with COVID-19, enrolled during active disease.

V and J are TRBV6-1 and TRBJ1-2; no reliable D call. The CDR3 covers 16 residues. Germline CDR1 and CDR2: MNHNS and SASEGT. The V end was cut by 4 bases, the J end by 4 bases, with 19 bases between. DNA of the CDR3: TGTGCCAGCAGTGCCCTCACAGACCTCTATTTCTATGGCTACACCTTC. Protein product: CASSALTDLYFYGYTF.

This rearrangement joins TRBV6-6 to TRBJ1-1, with 9 bases matching TRBD1. J lost 1 base, V lost 8 bases, and 8 bases had no gene match. CDR3 length: 15 residues. Germline V gene sequence: CDR1 MNHNY, CDR2 SVGAGI (reference sequence). CDR3 sequence reads: CASFWGGQGNTEAFF. Written as DNA, the CDR3 is TGTGCCAGCTTCTGGGGGGGACAGGGGAACACTGAAGCTTTCTTT.

The chain is built from TRBV27 and TRBJ2-1; the D is unclear. V was trimmed by 0 bases and J by 10 bases, leaving 13 bases between them. Germline V CDR1 and CDR2: MNHEY, SMNVEV (reference sequence). The CDR3 is made up of 14 amino acids. The CDR3 spells CASSLSPVLEEQFF. The CDR3 nucleotides are TGTGCCAGCAGTTTATCTCCGGTACTCGAGGAGCAGTTCTTC.

The chain employs TRBV29-1 and TRBJ1-2, with TRBD1 as a possible D gene (6 bases). Germline V lookup: CDR1 SQVTM, CDR2 ANQGSEA. This CDR3 has 13 residues. V dropped 7 bases and J dropped 5 bases, with 17 bases sitting between them. CDR3 DNA sequence: TGCAGCGCCGCACAGGGAGGGGATTATGGCTACACCTTC. This sequence encodes CSAAQGGDYGYTF.

The genes are TRBV19 and TRBJ1-5, with 9 bases matching TRBD1. Germline V gene lookup returns CDR1 LNHDA and CDR2 SQIVND (reference sequence). The J segment lost 6 bases and the V segment lost 4 bases, leaving 10 bases of the junction unmatched. The CDR3 is 16 residues long. The DNA of the CDR3 is TGTGCCAGTAGTACCATGGACAGGGGAGGGGGTCAGCCCCAGCATTTT. Translated: CASSTMDRGGGQPQHF. Complete variable domain (other parts from reference TRBV19 and TRBJ1-5): DGGITQSPKYLFRKEGQNVTLSCEQNLNHDAMYWYRQDPGQGLRLIYYSQIVNDFQKGDIAEGYSVSREKKESFPLTVTSAQKNPTAFYLCASSTMDRGGGQPQHFGDGTRLSIL.

The chain employs TRBV28 and TRBJ2-3; a possible D gene is TRBD2 (5 bases). Germline-derived CDR1 and CDR2 are MDHEN and SYDVKM. CDR3 length equals 16 residues. The V gene lost 1 base and the J gene lost 6 bases, with 17 bases spanning the gap. The CDR3 sequence: CASSLSTGKESDTQYF. For the CDR3, the DNA is TGTGCCAGCAGTTTATCAACGGGGAAGGAGTCCGATACGCAGTATTTT. The whole variable domain, filled in from reference TRBV28 and TRBJ2-3, reads DVKVTQSSRYLVKRTGEKVFLECVQDMDHENMFWYRQDPGLGLRLIYFSYDVKMKEKGDIPEGYSVSREKKERFSLILESASTNQTSMYLCASSLSTGKESDTQYFGPGTRLTVL.

The gene calls are TRBV29-1 and TRBJ1-4; perhaps TRBD1 as D (6 bases). V lost 7 bases to trimming and J lost 2 bases, with 23 bases between them. The CDR3 extends over 17 amino acids. Per the germline V gene, CDR1 is SQVTM and CDR2 is ANQGSEA. The CDR3 spells CSAPGTLRKRTNEKLFF. The CDR3 nucleotides read TGCAGCGCGCCCGGGACACTCAGAAAGAGGACTAATGAAAAACTGTTTTTT.

This clone has just one count. The chain recombines TRBV28 with TRBJ1-5; D is unresolved. Per the germline V gene, CDR1 is MDHEN and CDR2 is SYDVKM. V lost 3 bases to trimming and J lost 6 bases, with 6 bases between them. The CDR3 has 12 amino acids. The CDR3 region is CASSFPGQPQHF. DNA of the CDR3: TGTGCCAGCAGTTTCCCCGGTCAGCCCCAGCATTTT.

The sample holds a few counts of this clone. V is TRBV24-1 and J is TRBJ2-7; tentative D call: TRBD1 (5 bases). V lost 6 bases and J lost 3, with 8 bases in between. Germline V lookup: CDR1 KGHDR, CDR2 SFDVKD. CDR3 length equals 12 residues. The CDR3 loop reads CATSTDSYEQYF. The CDR3 DNA reads as TGTGCCACCAGTACCGACAGCTACGAGCAGTACTTC.

CDR3 in amino acids: CASSASGTKGNTQYF. The CDR3 DNA is TGTGCCAGCAGCGCTTCCGGGACTAAGGGGAATACGCAGTATTTT. The chain couples TRBV7-3 to TRBJ2-3; 7 positions match TRBD2. This CDR3 spans 15 amino acids. Germline assignment: CDR1 SGHTA and CDR2 FQGTGA. The V gene end was trimmed by 5 bases and the J gene end by 7 bases; junction bases not matched to a gene: 12.

This rearrangement joins TRBV30 to TRBJ2-7; 7 bases map to TRBD2. Germline values: CDR1 GTSNPN, CDR2 SVGIG (reference sequence). The CDR3 spans 14 residues. Unmatched junction bases numbered 8, after V lost 0 bases and J lost 6 bases. The CDR3 nucleotides read TGTGCCTGGAGTGTACCGAGCGGGATTGGCGAGCAGTACTTC. Translation: CAWSVPSGIGEQYF.

CDR3 sequence: CASSLTGGAAGNTEAFF. The CDR3 region has the DNA TGTGCCAGTAGCCTAACAGGGGGCGCGGCAGGGAACACTGAAGCTTTCTTT. This chain uses TRBV19 with TRBJ1-1, with 9 bases fitting TRBD1. With 6 bases clipped from V and 1 base from J, the junction kept 12 bases outside the gene matches. CDR3 size: 17 residues. Per the germline V gene, CDR1 is LNHDA and CDR2 is SQIVND (reference sequence).

This clone was detected a few times. The V call is TRBV30, the J call TRBJ1-6, with D possibly TRBD1 on 5 matching bases. V gave up 2 bases and J gave up 9 bases, with 8 bases separating them. The length of the CDR3 is 12 residues. Germline V gene data show CDR1 as GTSNPN and CDR2 as SVGIG (reference sequence). The CDR3, as DNA: TGTGCCTGGAGTACAGGACCTTCACCCCTCCACTTT. It codes for CAWSTGPSPLHF.

The chain links TRBV27 to TRBJ1-2, with 8 bases matching TRBD1. Germline V gene sequence: CDR1 MNHEY, CDR2 SMNVEV (reference sequence). J gave up 5 bases and V 4 bases, and 6 bases lay outside the gene matches. The CDR3 runs 14 residues. Here the CDR3 DNA reads TGTGCCAGCAGTTCGACAGGGGAGGGATATGGCTACACCTTC. Residues: CASSSTGEGYGYTF.

This chain connects TRBV9 to TRBJ2-2; the D gene is possibly TRBD2 (7 bases). Germline V gives CDR1 SGDLS, CDR2 YYNGEE. The CDR3 length is 14 residues. V lost 3 bases, J lost 9 bases, and 15 bases lay in between. CDR3: CASSEGPGGRELFF. As DNA, the CDR3 is TGTGCCAGCAGCGAGGGCCCGGGGGGCCGGGAGCTGTTTTTT.

This clone was seen just once. V is TRBV7-8 and J is TRBJ2-7; D gene uncertain. Trimming removed 3 bases at V and 3 bases at J, with 12 bases between. Germline loops: CDR1 SGHVS, CDR2 FQNEAQ. The CDR3 spans 14 residues. The CDR3 DNA follows: TGTGCCAGCAGCTTTGAGGCCTCCTACTACGAGCAGTACTTC. Translating gives CASSFEASYYEQYF.

The genes are TRBV6-1 and TRBJ1-1; D may be TRBD1 (5 bases). This CDR3 is 15 amino acids long. Trimming took 3 bases from V and 2 from J, leaving 13 bases between them. The germline V gene encodes CDR1 MNHNS and CDR2 SASEGT. CDR3 region: CASSDPGHLNTEAFF. CDR3 DNA: TGTGCCAGCAGTGACCCCGGACACCTCAACACTGAAGCTTTCTTT.

This chain uses TRBV27 with TRBJ2-3; 7 bases agree with TRBD2. The CDR3 runs to 14 residues. V lost 5 bases and J lost 5; bases outside the gene matches: 7. Germline-derived CDR1 and CDR2 are MNHEY and SMNVEV (reference sequence). CDR3 sequence reads: CASSLADGGDTQYF. CDR3 nucleotide sequence: TGTGCCAGCAGTCTAGCGGACGGGGGAGATACGCAGTATTTT.